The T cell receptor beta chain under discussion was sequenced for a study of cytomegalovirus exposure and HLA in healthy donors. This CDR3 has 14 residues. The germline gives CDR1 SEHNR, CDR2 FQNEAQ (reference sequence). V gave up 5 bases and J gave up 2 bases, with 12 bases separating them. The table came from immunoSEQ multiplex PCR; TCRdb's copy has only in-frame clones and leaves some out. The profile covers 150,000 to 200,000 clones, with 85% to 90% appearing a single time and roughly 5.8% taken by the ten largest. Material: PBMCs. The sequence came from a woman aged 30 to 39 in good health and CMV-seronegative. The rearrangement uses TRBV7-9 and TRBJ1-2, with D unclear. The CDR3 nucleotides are TGTGCCAGCAGCCCAAGCCACGCAAACTATGGCTACACCTTC. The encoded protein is CASSPSHANYGYTF.